Reported below is one TCR beta chain. Its target is unknown. Clones were sequenced by immunoSEQ multiplex PCR, and TCRdb holds only the in-frame ones, with some missing. Here the sample spans some 80,000 clones, around 85% being singletons. These data come from a study of a mutant IDH1 vaccine in newly diagnosed glioma. About the study: The start of vaccination came 4-6 weeks after radiotherapy alone, or with temozolomide cycles. Treated patients had a mean age of roughly 39 years and a roughly 60% male, about 40% female split.

V gave up 5 bases and J gave up 3 bases, with 10 bases separating them. Germline lookup yields CDR1 LNHNV and CDR2 YYDKDF (reference sequence). This CDR3 has 13 amino acids. Specified time point: week 23, last vaccination. Each dose of the vaccine consisted of 300 ug of mutant IDH1 20-mer peptide, with topical imiquimod. Tumors from donors were new WHO grade 3 or 4 IDH1-mutant astrocytomas with ATRX loss. This chain links TRBV15 with TRBJ1-1; D gene uncertain. The sequence came from a woman aged 50 to 60 with glioma. Sequenced here: PBMCs, sampled from a glioma patient whose treatment included an IDH1 peptide vaccine. The CDR3 loop is CATSQSRDTEAFF. DNA of the CDR3: TGTGCCACCAGCCAGAGTAGGGACACTGAAGCTTTCTTT.